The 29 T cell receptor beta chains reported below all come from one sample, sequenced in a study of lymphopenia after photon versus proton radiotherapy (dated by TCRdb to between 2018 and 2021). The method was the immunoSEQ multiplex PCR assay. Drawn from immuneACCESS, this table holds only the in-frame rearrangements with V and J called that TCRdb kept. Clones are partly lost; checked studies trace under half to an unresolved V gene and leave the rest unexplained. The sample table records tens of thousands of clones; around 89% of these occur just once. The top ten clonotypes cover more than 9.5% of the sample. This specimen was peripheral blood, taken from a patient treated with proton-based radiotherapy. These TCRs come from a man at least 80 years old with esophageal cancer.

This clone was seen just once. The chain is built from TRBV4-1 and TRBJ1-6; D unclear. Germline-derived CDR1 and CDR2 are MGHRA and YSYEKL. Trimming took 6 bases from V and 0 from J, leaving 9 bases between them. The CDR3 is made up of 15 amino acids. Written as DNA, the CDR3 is TGCGCCAGCAGACTCGAAAGCTCCTATAATTCACCCCTCCACTTT. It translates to CASRLESSYNSPLHF.

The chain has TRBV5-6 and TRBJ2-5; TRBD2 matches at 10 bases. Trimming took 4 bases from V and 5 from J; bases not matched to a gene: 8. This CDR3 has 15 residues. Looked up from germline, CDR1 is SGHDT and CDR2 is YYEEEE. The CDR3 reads CASSLAGAAWETQYF. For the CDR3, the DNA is TGTGCCAGCAGCCTAGCGGGAGCGGCCTGGGAGACCCAGTACTTC. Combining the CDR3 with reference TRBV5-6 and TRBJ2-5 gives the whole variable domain DAGVTQSPTHLIKTRGQQVTLRCSPKSGHDTVSWYQQALGQGPQFIFQYYEEEERQRGNFPDRFSGHQFPNYSSELNVNALLLGDSALYLCASSLAGAAWETQYFGPGTRLLVL.

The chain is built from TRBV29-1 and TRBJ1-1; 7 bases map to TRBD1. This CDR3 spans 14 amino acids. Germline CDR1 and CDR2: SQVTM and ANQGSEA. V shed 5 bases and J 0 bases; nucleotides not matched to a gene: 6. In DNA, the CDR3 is TGCAGCGTTTACGCCAGGGGGATGAACACTGAAGCTTTCTTT. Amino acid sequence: CSVYARGMNTEAFF. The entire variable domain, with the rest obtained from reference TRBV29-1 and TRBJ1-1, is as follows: SAVISQKPSRDICQRGTSLTIQCQVDSQVTMMFWYRQQPGQSLTLIATANQGSEATYESGFVIDKFPISRPNLTFSTLTVSNMSPEDSSIYLCSVYARGMNTEAFFGQGTRLTVV.

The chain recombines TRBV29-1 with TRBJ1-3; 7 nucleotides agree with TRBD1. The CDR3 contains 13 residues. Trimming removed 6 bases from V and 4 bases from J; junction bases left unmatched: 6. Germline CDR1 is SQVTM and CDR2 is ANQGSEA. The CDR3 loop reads CSVGTGAGNTIYF. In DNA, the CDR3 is TGCAGCGTGGGAACAGGGGCCGGAAACACCATATATTTT.

The CDR3 coding sequence is TGTGCCAGCAGTTATGCGACAGGGTCCTACAATGAGCAGTTCTTC. Its translation: CASSYATGSYNEQFF. The chain is built from TRBV6-5 and TRBJ2-1; 7 nucleotides line up with TRBD1. J lost 1 base, V lost 3 bases, and 3 bases had no gene match. The CDR3 runs to 15 residues. Germline assignment: CDR1 MNHEY and CDR2 SVGAGI.

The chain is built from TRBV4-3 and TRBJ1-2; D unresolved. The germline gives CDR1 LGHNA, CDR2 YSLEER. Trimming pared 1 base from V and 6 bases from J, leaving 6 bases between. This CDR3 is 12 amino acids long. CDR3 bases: TGCGCCAGCAGCCAAGGCGGCAATGGCTACACCTTC. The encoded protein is CASSQGGNGYTF.

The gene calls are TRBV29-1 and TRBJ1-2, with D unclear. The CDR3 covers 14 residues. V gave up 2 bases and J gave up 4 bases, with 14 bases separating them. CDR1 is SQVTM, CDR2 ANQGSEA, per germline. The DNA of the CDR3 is TGCAGCGTTGAATCTCACCGGCAAGCCTATGGCTACACCTTC. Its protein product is CSVESHRQAYGYTF.

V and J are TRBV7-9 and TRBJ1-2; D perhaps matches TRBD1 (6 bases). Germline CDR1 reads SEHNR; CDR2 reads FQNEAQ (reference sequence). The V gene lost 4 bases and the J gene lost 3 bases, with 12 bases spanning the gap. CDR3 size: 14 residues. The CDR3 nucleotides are TGTGCCAGCAGCTCCCGGACAGAATACTATGGCTACACCTTC. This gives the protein CASSSRTEYYGYTF.

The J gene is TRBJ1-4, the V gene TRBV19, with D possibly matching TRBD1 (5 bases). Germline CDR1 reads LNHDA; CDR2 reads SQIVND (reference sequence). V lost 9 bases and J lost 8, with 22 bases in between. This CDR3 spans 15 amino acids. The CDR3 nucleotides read TGTGCCAGCGCATCCCTTACATGGTGGGGGGAAAAACTGTTTTTT. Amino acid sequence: CASASLTWWGEKLFF.

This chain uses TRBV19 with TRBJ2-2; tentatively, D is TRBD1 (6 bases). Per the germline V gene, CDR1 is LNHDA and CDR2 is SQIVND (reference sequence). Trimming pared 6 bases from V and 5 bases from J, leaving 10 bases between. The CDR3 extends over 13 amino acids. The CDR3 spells CASRSRGTGELFF. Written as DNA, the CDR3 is TGTGCCAGTAGATCGAGGGGGACCGGGGAGCTGTTTTTT.

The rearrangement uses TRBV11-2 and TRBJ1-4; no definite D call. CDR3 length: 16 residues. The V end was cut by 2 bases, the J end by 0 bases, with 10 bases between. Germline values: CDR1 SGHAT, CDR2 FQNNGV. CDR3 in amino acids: CASSLNSGATNEKLFF. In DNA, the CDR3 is TGTGCCAGCAGCTTAAACTCGGGAGCAACTAATGAAAAACTGTTTTTT.

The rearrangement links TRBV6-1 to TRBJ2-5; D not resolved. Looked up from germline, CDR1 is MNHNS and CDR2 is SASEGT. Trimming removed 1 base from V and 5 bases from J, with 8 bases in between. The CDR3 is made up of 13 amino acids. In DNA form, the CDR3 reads TGTGCCAGCAGTGAAGTTGGGTACGAGACCCAGTACTTC. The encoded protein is CASSEVGYETQYF.

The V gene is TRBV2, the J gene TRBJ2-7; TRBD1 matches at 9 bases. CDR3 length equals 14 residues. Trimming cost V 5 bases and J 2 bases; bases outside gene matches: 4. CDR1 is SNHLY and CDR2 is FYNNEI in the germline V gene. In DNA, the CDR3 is TGTGCCAGCAGTTCCGGGACAGGGACCTACGAGCAGTACTTC. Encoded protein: CASSSGTGTYEQYF.

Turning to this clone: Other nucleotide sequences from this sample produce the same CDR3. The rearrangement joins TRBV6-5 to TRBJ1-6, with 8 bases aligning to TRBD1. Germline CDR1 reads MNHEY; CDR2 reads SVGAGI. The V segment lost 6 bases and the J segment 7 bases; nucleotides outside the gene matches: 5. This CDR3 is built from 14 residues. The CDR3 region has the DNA TGTGCCAGCAGCCCGGGACAGGTCAATTCACCCCTCCACTTT. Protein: CASSPGQVNSPLHF.

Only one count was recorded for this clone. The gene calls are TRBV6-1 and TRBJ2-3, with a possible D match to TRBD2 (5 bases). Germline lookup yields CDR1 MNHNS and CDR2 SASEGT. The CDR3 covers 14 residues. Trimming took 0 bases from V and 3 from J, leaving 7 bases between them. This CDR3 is CASSEAGKTDTQYF. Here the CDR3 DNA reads TGTGCCAGCAGTGAAGCCGGGAAGACAGATACGCAGTATTTT.

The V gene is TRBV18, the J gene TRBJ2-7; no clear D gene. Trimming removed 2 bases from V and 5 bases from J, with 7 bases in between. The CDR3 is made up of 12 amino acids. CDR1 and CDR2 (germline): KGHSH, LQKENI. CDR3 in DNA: TGTGCCAGCTCACCAGGGATCGACGAGCAGTACTTC. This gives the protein CASSPGIDEQYF.

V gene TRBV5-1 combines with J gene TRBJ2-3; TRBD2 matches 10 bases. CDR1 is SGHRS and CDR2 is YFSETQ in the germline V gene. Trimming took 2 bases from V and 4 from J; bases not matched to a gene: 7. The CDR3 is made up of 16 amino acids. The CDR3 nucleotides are TGCGCCAGCAGCTTACTTACTAGCGGGGAGGCAGATACGCAGTATTTT. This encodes CASSLLTSGEADTQYF.

DNA for the CDR3: TGTGCCAGCAGCTTATACGTGGGTAATATCCCTGAAGCTTTCTTT. This translates into CASSLYVGNIPEAFF. This chain uses TRBV11-2 with TRBJ1-1, with unresolved D. With 2 bases removed from V and 6 bases from J, the gap between germline ends came to 16 bases. The V gene's germline CDR1 is SGHAT and CDR2 FQNNGV. The CDR3 consists of 15 residues.

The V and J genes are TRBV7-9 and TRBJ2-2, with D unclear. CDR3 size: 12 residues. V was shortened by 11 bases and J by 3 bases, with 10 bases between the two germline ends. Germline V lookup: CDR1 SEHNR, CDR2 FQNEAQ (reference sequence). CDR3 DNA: TGTGCCTGCCCCCGAGACACCGGGGAGCTGTTTTTT. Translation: CACPRDTGELFF.

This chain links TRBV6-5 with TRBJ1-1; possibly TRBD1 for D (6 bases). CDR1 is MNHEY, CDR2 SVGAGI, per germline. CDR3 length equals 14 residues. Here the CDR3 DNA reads TGTACTACAAAGAACGGGGGGCGGAACACTGAAGCTTTCTTT. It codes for CTTKNGGRNTEAFF.

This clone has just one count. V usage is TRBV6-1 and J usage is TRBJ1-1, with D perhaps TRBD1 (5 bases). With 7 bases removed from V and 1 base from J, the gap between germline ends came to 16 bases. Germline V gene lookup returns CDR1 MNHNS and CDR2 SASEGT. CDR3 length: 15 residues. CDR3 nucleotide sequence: TGTGCCAGCACCCTACACAGGAGTGCGAACACTGAAGCTTTCTTT. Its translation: CASTLHRSANTEAFF.

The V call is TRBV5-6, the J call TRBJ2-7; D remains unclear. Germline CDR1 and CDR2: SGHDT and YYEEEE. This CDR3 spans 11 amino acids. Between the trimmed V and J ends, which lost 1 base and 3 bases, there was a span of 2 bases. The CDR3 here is CASSLIYEQYF. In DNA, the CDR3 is TGTGCCAGCAGCTTGATCTACGAGCAGTACTTC.

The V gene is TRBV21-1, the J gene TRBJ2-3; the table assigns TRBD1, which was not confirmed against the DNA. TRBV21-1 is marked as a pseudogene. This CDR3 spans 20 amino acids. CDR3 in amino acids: CASTPLKEGDLVLTTDTQYF. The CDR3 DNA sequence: TGTGCCAGCACACCACTAAAAGAAGGGGATCTGGTTCTAACCACAGATACGCAGTATTTT.

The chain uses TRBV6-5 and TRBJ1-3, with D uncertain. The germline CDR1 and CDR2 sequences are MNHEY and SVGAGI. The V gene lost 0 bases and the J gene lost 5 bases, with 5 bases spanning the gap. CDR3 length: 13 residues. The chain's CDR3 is CASSYSGRNTIYF. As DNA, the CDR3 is TGTGCCAGCAGTTACTCGGGTCGAAACACCATATATTTT.

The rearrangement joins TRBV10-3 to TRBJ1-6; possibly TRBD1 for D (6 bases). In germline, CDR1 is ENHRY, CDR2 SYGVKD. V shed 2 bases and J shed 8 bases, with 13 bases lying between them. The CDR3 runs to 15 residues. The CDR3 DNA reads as TGTGCCATCAGTGAGCGGACAGAAGGGGATTCACCCCTCCACTTT. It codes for CAISERTEGDSPLHF.

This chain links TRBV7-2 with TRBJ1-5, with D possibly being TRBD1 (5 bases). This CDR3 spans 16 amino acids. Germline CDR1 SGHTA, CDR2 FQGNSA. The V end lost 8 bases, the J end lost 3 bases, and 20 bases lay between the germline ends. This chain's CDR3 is CASGSGGIYANQPQHF. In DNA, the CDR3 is TGTGCCAGCGGGTCTGGGGGAATTTATGCCAATCAGCCCCAGCATTTT.

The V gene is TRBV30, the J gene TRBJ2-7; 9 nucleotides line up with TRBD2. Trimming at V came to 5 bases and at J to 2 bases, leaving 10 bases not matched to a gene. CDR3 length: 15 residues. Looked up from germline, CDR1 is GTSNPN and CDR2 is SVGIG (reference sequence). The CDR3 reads CAWAHQTSGPYEQYF. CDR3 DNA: TGTGCCTGGGCCCACCAGACTAGCGGACCCTACGAGCAGTACTTC.

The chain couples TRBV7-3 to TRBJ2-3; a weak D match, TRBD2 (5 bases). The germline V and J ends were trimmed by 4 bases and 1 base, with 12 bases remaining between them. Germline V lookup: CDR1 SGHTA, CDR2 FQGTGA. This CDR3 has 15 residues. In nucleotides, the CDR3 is TGTGCCAGCAGCTCGTCGGGGAGACGCACAGATACGCAGTATTTT. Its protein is CASSSSGRRTDTQYF.

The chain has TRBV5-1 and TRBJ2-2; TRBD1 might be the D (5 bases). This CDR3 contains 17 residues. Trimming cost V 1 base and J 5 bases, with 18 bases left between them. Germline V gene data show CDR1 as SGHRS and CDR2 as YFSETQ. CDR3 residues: CASSLSDSQVGTGELFF. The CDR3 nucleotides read TGCGCCAGCAGCTTGTCTGACAGCCAAGTAGGGACCGGGGAGCTGTTTTTT.